This T cell receptor (beta chain) was documented in a study of CD8 T cells in ankylosing spondylitis. A single record per CDR3 protein comes from TCRdb applying MiXCR to the 5' RACE reads. The sample consists of roughly 150,000 distinct CDR3 sequences, under 35% of them appearing once. V was clipped by 6 bases and J by 5 bases, with 14 bases between them. The germline V gene has CDR1 MNHNS and CDR2 SASEGT. The CDR3 extends over 14 amino acids. Sequencing input: synovial fluid, either unsorted or a sorted T cell fraction (not recorded which). V gene TRBV6-1 combines with J gene TRBJ2-1; perhaps TRBD1 as D (5 bases). The clonotype was recovered from a male donor with ankylosing spondylitis. This CDR3 reads CASSGPRGDNEQFF. The CDR3 DNA reads as TGTGCCAGCAGCGGACCTAGGGGCGACAATGAGCAGTTCTTC.